These 17 T cell receptor beta chains originate from one sample sequenced in a study of OX40 agonist ivuxolimab in advanced cancers. Only in-frame clones appear in the TCRdb table, and some are missing; sequencing was by immunoSEQ multiplex PCR. The table shows 30,000 to 40,000 clones, with over 60% occurring only once. The material was CD4+ or CD8+ T cells sorted from blood, obtained in a trial of the OX40 agonist ivuxolimab. The receptors come from an adult with an advanced solid tumor such as melanoma, head and neck, liver or kidney cancer.

The chain couples TRBV28 to TRBJ1-5, with TRBD1 as a possible D gene (5 bases). This CDR3 has 15 amino acids. Germline CDR1 and CDR2: MDHEN and SYDVKM. With 5 bases removed from V and 5 bases from J, the gap between germline ends came to 16 bases. CDR3 amino acids: CASSRGGGPDQPQHF. CDR3 bases: TGTGCCAGCAGTCGGGGGGGAGGGCCCGATCAGCCCCAGCATTTT.

V is TRBV4-1 and J is TRBJ2-7; 11 positions agree with TRBD2. V lost 1 base and J lost 7; bases outside the gene matches: 6. Per the germline V gene, CDR1 is MGHRA and CDR2 is YSYEKL. This CDR3 has 15 residues. Here the CDR3 DNA reads TGCGCCAGCAGCCAAGGGCTAGCGGGAGGTAGGGAGCAGTACTTC. It translates to CASSQGLAGGREQYF.

This sequence joins TRBV19 and TRBJ2-7; 9 nucleotides line up with TRBD1. The length of the CDR3 is 15 residues. The germline V gene has CDR1 LNHDA and CDR2 SQIVND (reference sequence). The J segment lost 5 bases and the V segment lost 3 bases, leaving 8 bases of the junction unmatched. The CDR3 is CASSIGTGIWDEQYF. CDR3 sequence (DNA): TGTGCCAGTAGTATCGGGACAGGGATCTGGGACGAGCAGTACTTC. Together with reference TRBV19 and TRBJ2-7, the CDR3 gives the full variable domain: DGGITQSPKYLFRKEGQNVTLSCEQNLNHDAMYWYRQDPGQGLRLIYYSQIVNDFQKGDIAEGYSVSREKKESFPLTVTSAQKNPTAFYLCASSIGTGIWDEQYFGPGTRLTVT.

The CDR3, as DNA: TGTGCCAGCTCCCGTAACGGAAACACCATATATTTT. The encoded protein is CASSRNGNTIYF. The J gene is TRBJ1-3, the V gene TRBV7-2; D not certain. V was clipped by 8 bases and J by 4 bases, with 9 bases between them. The length of the CDR3 is 12 residues. From germline, CDR1 is SGHTA and CDR2 FQGNSA.

This sequence joins TRBV2 and TRBJ2-5, with TRBD2 as a possible D gene (5 bases). Germline CDR1 and CDR2: SNHLY and FYNNEI. The CDR3 is 15 amino acids. V gave up 6 bases and J gave up 0 bases, with 14 bases separating them. The CDR3 sequence: CASRGLIQYQETQYF. The CDR3 DNA is TGTGCCAGCAGAGGACTGATACAGTACCAAGAGACCCAGTACTTC.

The V and J genes are TRBV10-3 and TRBJ2-3, with D maybe TRBD1 (6 bases). The ends were cut back, 10 bases at V and 4 bases at J, with 9 bases in the middle. Germline values: CDR1 ENHRY, CDR2 SYGVKD. CDR3 length: 11 amino acids. The CDR3 sequence: CATQGADTQYF. CDR3 bases: TGTGCCACACAGGGAGCAGATACGCAGTATTTT.

The chain links TRBV13 to TRBJ2-7, with TRBD1 identical over 8 bases. Looked up from germline, CDR1 is PRHDT and CDR2 is FYEKMQ (reference sequence). V lost 4 bases, J lost 6 bases, and 11 bases stayed unmatched. The CDR3 is made up of 15 amino acids. This chain's CDR3 is CASSSKYAGGSEQYF. The DNA of the CDR3 is TGTGCCAGCAGCTCAAAATATGCAGGGGGCTCCGAGCAGTACTTC.

V is TRBV13 and J is TRBJ2-5, with 12 nucleotides matching TRBD2. The ends lost 5 bases at V and 2 bases at J; junction bases unmatched: 6. Looked up from germline, CDR1 is PRHDT and CDR2 is FYEKMQ (reference sequence). The length of the CDR3 is 16 residues. CDR3 residues: CASSPRLAGDQETQYF. The CDR3 DNA reads TGTGCCAGCAGCCCCAGACTAGCGGGAGATCAAGAGACCCAGTACTTC.

The chain couples TRBV18 to TRBJ2-1; no clear D. This CDR3 has 12 amino acids. The ends were cut back, 1 base at V and 4 bases at J, with 2 bases in the middle. CDR1 is KGHSH and CDR2 is LQKENI in the germline V gene. The CDR3 nucleotides are TGTGCCAGCTCACCACAGTACAATGAGCAGTTCTTC. This codes for CASSPQYNEQFF.

The J gene is TRBJ1-5, the V gene TRBV19, with no clear D. This CDR3 has 17 amino acids. The ends were cut back, 0 bases at V and 0 bases at J, with 12 bases in the middle. Germline CDR1 LNHDA, CDR2 SQIVND (reference sequence). CDR3 in amino acids: CASSIDSGSYSNQPQHF. DNA of the CDR3: TGTGCCAGTAGTATAGATTCCGGATCATATAGCAATCAGCCCCAGCATTTT.

This sequence joins TRBV6-6 and TRBJ1-2, with a weak D call TRBD1 (6 bases). This CDR3 contains 13 residues. The V and J ends lost 8 bases and 8 bases respectively, with 18 bases between them. Germline values: CDR1 MNHNY, CDR2 SVGAGI (reference sequence). In DNA form, the CDR3 reads TGTGCCAGCTGCAAACAGGGTTTCACGGGCTACACCTTC. Its protein is CASCKQGFTGYTF.

This clone was observed a handful of times. The chain is built from TRBV9 and TRBJ2-7; possibly TRBD1 or TRBD2 for D (5 bases each). Germline CDR1 SGDLS, CDR2 YYNGEE. The CDR3 consists of 15 residues. V lost 1 base to trimming and J lost 3 bases, with 14 bases between them. CDR3 bases: TGTGCCAGCAGCGTACAGGGAGACCCCCGCTACGAGCAGTACTTC. Translation gives CASSVQGDPRYEQYF.

This clone was found a few times. The chain combines TRBV7-3 with TRBJ1-2; a possible D gene is TRBD1 (5 bases). V was cut by 6 bases and J by 7 bases, with 15 bases left in between. Germline CDR1 is SGHTA and CDR2 is FQGTGA. The CDR3 is made up of 13 amino acids. Here the CDR3 DNA reads TGTGCCAGCAGGTCGGACATTTCGAGTGGCTACACCTTC. Encoded protein: CASRSDISSGYTF.

The V gene is TRBV7-8, the J gene TRBJ1-1; TRBD1 aligns across 7 bases. The V gene end was trimmed by 2 bases and the J gene end by 7 bases; junction bases not matched to a gene: 13. The length of the CDR3 is 16 residues. CDR1 and CDR2 from the germline V gene are SGHVS and FQNEAQ. CDR3 amino acids: CASSLLSTGIVHEAFF. CDR3 bases: TGTGCCAGCAGCTTACTTTCGACAGGGATTGTCCATGAAGCTTTCTTT.

The J gene is TRBJ1-1, the V gene TRBV27; D gene unclear. Trimming removed 2 bases from V and 2 bases from J, with 6 bases in between. The CDR3 has 13 residues. The germline CDR1 and CDR2 sequences are MNHEY and SMNVEV (reference sequence). In DNA, the CDR3 is TGTGCCAGCAGTTTACTCAGTAACACTGAAGCTTTCTTT. Translated, it gives CASSLLSNTEAFF.

This clone showed up just once. This chain uses TRBV6-5 with TRBJ2-2; perhaps TRBD2 as D (6 bases). Looked up from germline, CDR1 is MNHEY and CDR2 is SVGAGI. With 0 bases removed from V and 7 bases from J, the gap between germline ends came to 6 bases. This CDR3 is 13 amino acids long. As DNA, the CDR3 is TGTGCCAGCAGTTACTCGGGGGGCGGGGAGCTGTTTTTT. Translation gives CASSYSGGGELFF.

This clone was observed a single time. This chain connects TRBV5-5 to TRBJ1-5, with unresolved D. The germline gives CDR1 SGHKS, CDR2 YYEKEE (reference sequence). This CDR3 region has 15 residues. Deletions cut 0 bases from V and 4 bases from J, with 11 bases between. The CDR3 reads CASSLEGSGNQPQHF. CDR3 DNA sequence: TGTGCCAGCAGCTTGGAAGGGTCAGGTAATCAGCCCCAGCATTTT.